This T cell receptor (beta chain) was recovered during a study of liver allograft versus peripheral blood T cells (dated by TCRdb to the early 2020s). Describing the broader study: In liver transplant recipients, the study looked at T cell receptor repertoires in the peripheral blood and set them against the repertoires found within the transplanted livers.

Based on its abundance in the sample, this clonotype is medium-sized (0.01 to 0.1%). Its specific antigen is unknown. No base qualities exist here, and no much larger clone lies one base off it. CDR1 and CDR2, looked up from the germline V gene (reference sequence), are SGHNT and YYREEE. The CDR3 numbers 15 residues from cysteine through phenylalanine. Only the CDR3 DNA stays, 45 bases, in frame from base 1. Trimming removed 1 base from V and 3 bases from J, leaving 13 bases between the germline ends. The research as a whole found: T cell receptor repertoires inside liver allografts were reported to be different from the repertoires detected in peripheral blood.

For sequencing, an Illumina MiSeq was employed. TCRdb handled the public reads itself, with Q25 trimming in fastp and clone calling in MiXCR, and kept productive beta chains. Each entry is one CDR3 protein sequence, shown with its most common DNA and genes. This sample holds several thousand distinct CDR3 sequences; 13% to 15% were observed only once. The ten largest account for 2.5% to 3.5% of the sample. The V gene is TRBV5-4 and the J gene is TRBJ1-1; the D segment could be TRBD1, given 6 matching bases. The receptor's source is a human patient who had a liver transplant. Where a transplant has occurred, the graft donor may have supplied some of the T cells. The nucleotides read TGTGCCAGCAGCTTGATTGGAGGGGGGGACACTGAAGCTTTCTTT. Its translation reads: CASSLIGGGDTEAFF.